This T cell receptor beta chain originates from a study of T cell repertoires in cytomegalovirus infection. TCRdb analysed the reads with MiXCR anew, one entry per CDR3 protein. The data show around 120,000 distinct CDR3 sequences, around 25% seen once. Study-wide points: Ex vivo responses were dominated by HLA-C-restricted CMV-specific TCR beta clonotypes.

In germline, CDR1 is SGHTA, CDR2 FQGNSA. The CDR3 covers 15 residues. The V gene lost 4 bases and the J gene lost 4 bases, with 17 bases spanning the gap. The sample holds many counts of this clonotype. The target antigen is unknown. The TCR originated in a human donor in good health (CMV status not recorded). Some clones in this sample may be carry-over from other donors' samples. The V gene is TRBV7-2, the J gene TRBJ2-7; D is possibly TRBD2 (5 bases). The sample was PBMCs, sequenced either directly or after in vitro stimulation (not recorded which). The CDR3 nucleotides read TGTGCCAGCAGCTCCGTACCGGACTTACGTTACGAGCAGTACTTC. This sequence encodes CASSSVPDLRYEQYF.